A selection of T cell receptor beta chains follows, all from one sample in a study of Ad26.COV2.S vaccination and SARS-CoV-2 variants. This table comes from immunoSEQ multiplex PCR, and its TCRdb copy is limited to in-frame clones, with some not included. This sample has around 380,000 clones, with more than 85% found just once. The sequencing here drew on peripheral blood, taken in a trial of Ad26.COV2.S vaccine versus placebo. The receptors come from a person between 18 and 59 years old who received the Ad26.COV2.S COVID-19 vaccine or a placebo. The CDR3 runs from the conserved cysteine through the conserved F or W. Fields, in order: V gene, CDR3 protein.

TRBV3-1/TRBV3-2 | CASSPRQGNTIYF
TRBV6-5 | CASTPLEGLNQPQHF
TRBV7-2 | CASSSSGGAFETQYF
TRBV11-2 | CASSLEAGAYEQYF
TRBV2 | CASSTDFNQPQHF
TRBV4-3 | CASSQDAENTEAFF
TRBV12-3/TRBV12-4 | CASTQTPQETQYF
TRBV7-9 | CASSSQYSPLHF
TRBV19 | CASSIPGQGNTEAFF
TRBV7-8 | CASSLLLSGNTIYF
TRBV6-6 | CASSRPGQEAFF
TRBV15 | CATSRDRYSPAFF
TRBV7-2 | CASSLTSGASNEQFF
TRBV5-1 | CASSFPGGQETQYF
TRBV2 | CASSQGLVVQNIQYF
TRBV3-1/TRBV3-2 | CASSQDRPSWGNEQFF
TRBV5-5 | CASSLGLGLAKNIQYF
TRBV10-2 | CASREGWGEKLFF
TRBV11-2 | CASSLTPTSGGLQETQYF
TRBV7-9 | CASSGLGETGETQYF
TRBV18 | CASSRDNLASSGNTIYF
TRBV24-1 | CATSDLRQGLGQYF
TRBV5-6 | CASSFGSTGETQYF
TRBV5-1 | CASSLGLWDRDYTEAFF
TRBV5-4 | CASSLVQGGSYGYTF
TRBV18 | CASSLGAWGANNRHTGELFF
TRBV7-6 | CASSPLAAGSTDTQYF
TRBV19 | CASSTYEKLFF
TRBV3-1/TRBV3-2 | CASRTGNQSPLHF
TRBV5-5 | CASGDGTEAFF
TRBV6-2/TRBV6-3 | CASSHSGGTYEQYF
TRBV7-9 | CASSFGQGASHTF
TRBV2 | CAGAGSGANVLTF
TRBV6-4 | CASSDQRVDTQYF
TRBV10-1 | CASSEGSVGNQPQHF
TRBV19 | CASTRDRPSNQPQHF